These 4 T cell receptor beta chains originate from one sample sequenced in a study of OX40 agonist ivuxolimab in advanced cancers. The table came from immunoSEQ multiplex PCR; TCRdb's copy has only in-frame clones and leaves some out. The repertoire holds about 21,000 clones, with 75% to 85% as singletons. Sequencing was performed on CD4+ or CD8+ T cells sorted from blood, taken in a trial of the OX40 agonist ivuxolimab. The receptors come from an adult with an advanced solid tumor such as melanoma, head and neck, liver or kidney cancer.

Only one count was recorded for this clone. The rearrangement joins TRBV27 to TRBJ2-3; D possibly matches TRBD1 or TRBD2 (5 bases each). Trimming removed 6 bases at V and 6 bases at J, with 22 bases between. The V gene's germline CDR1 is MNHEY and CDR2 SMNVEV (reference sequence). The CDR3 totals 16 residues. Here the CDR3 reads CASSTITGTGHDTQYF. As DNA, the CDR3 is TGTGCCAGCAGCACCATAACCGGGACCGGTCATGATACGCAGTATTTT.

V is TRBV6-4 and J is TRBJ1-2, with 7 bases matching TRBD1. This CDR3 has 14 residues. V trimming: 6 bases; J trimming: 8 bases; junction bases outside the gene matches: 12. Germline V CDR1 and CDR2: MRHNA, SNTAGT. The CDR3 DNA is TGTGCCAGCAGACCGAGACAGGGACAAGGAGGCTACACCTTC. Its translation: CASRPRQGQGGYTF.

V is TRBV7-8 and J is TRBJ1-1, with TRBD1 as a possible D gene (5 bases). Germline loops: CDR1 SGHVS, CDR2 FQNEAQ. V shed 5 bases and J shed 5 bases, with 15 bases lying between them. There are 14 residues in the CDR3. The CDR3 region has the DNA TGTGCCAGCAGCCTCCTGGCAGGGACGACTGAAGCTTTCTTT. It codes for CASSLLAGTTEAFF.

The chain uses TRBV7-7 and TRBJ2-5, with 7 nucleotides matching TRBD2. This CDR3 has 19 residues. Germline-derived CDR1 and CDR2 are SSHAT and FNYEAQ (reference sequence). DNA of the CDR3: TGTGCTGGCAGCTTAGCTCCACCTGAGGGGCTAGCGGCGAAAGAGACCCAGTACTTC. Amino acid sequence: CAGSLAPPEGLAAKETQYF.